This entry lists 19 T cell receptor beta chains sequenced from one sample in a study of blood T cell repertoires in COVID-19 (dated by TCRdb to 2019 to 2021). The receptor library was made with the immunoSEQ multiplex PCR assay. Imported from immuneACCESS, the table was reduced by TCRdb to in-frame sequences with V and J called. These copies leave out some clones; in studies compared against another copy, an unresolved V gene accounts for under half, and the cause of the remainder is not known. This sample holds some 150,000 clones; 88% were observed only once. Of the sample, 0.95% to 1.5% falls within the top ten clones. Sequences were obtained from PBMCs or T cells enriched from blood (not recorded which). The origin of the receptors is a woman between 25 and 40 years old with acute COVID-19.

This chain joins TRBV28 and TRBJ2-3; D is unclear. Trimming pared 3 bases from V and 1 base from J, leaving 8 bases between. This CDR3 has 14 residues. Germline CDR1 is MDHEN and CDR2 is SYDVKM. CDR3 sequence: CASSFVAGTDTQYF. CDR3 nucleotides: TGTGCCAGCAGTTTTGTGGCGGGCACAGATACGCAGTATTTT.

This clone has just a few counts. The gene calls are TRBV16 and TRBJ1-3, with D tentatively TRBD1 (5 bases). Germline CDR1 KGHSY, CDR2 FQNENV. V gave up 1 base and J gave up 0 bases, with 16 bases separating them. The CDR3 contains 18 residues. This CDR3 is CASSQLRTGGVSGNTIYF. The CDR3 DNA follows: TGTGCCAGCAGCCAATTGAGGACGGGGGGAGTCTCTGGAAACACCATATATTTT. The full variable domain, completed using reference TRBV16 and TRBJ1-3, is GEEVAQTPKHLVRGEGQKAKLYCAPIKGHSYVFWYQQVLKNEFKFLISFQNENVFDETGMPKERFSAKCLPNSPCSLEIQATKLEDSAVYFCASSQLRTGGVSGNTIYFGEGSWLTVV.

V and J are TRBV15 and TRBJ1-1, with D perhaps matching TRBD1 (6 bases). V lost 1 base and J lost 3, with 12 bases in between. Germline CDR1 and CDR2: LNHNV and YYDKDF (reference sequence). This CDR3 spans 15 amino acids. CDR3 nucleotides: TGTGCCACCAGCAGAGCTGACAGGAAGCACACTGAAGCTTTCTTT. This gives the protein CATSRADRKHTEAFF.

This chain joins TRBV25-1 and TRBJ2-7; 11 bases are a match to TRBD2. Unmatched junction bases numbered 5, after V lost 4 bases and J lost 0 bases. The germline V gene has CDR1 MGHDK and CDR2 SYGVNS. This CDR3 contains 16 residues. The CDR3 bases are TGTGCCAGCAGTGTTTCTAGCGGGAGGAGCTCCTACGAGCAGTACTTC. The encoded protein is CASSVSSGRSSYEQYF.

The chain uses TRBV10-3 and TRBJ2-2, with 7 nucleotides matching TRBD2. Germline CDR1 and CDR2: ENHRY and SYGVKD. There are 19 residues in the CDR3. The V and J ends lost 8 bases and 5 bases, in that order; junction bases with no gene match: 23. The CDR3 region is CAIPGGSPQVGAVTGELFF. As DNA, the CDR3 is TGTGCCATCCCCGGGGGGAGCCCCCAGGTGGGAGCGGTGACCGGGGAGCTGTTTTTT.

The chain combines TRBV18 with TRBJ1-2; D perhaps matches TRBD1 (5 bases). Per germline, CDR1 KGHSH and CDR2 LQKENI. The CDR3 is 13 amino acids. V was cut by 3 bases and J by 3 bases, with 8 bases left in between. The CDR3 here is CASSPSRDYGYTF. In DNA, the CDR3 is TGTGCCAGCTCACCTTCCAGGGACTATGGCTACACCTTC.

The rearrangement joins TRBV6-2 or TRBV6-3 to TRBJ2-3, with 14 bases that match TRBD2. The junction had 10 bases not matched to a gene; V was cut back by 5 bases and J by 3 bases. This CDR3 has 18 residues. Germline-derived CDR1 and CDR2 are MNHEY and SVGEGT. The CDR3 nucleotides read TGTGCCAGCAGTCCATCGAAAGGGACTAGCGGGAGTACAGATACGCAGTATTTT. This sequence encodes CASSPSKGTSGSTDTQYF.

The rearrangement joins TRBV7-3 to TRBJ2-1; weak D call: TRBD1 (6 bases). Per the germline V gene, CDR1 is SGHTA and CDR2 is FQGTGA. V shed 2 bases and J shed 10 bases, with 9 bases lying between them. The CDR3 is made up of 12 amino acids. CDR3 sequence: CASSLAGTEQFF. CDR3 bases: TGTGCCAGCAGCTTAGCCGGGACAGAGCAGTTCTTC.

This chain links TRBV28 with TRBJ2-7; 7 nucleotides line up with TRBD1. The J segment lost 7 bases and the V segment lost 6 bases, leaving 18 bases of the junction unmatched. In germline, CDR1 is MDHEN, CDR2 SYDVKM. This CDR3 contains 16 residues. In DNA, the CDR3 is TGTGCCAGCAGCTCACCCCGGGACAGCGCCAAAGTAGAGCAGTACTTC. This encodes CASSSPRDSAKVEQYF.

V usage is TRBV20-1 and J usage is TRBJ1-1, with 7 positions matching TRBD1. The CDR3 contains 15 residues. Unmatched junction bases numbered 12, after V lost 3 bases and J lost 5 bases. Per the germline V gene, CDR1 is DFQATT and CDR2 is SNEGSKA (reference sequence). The CDR3 here is CSASGSSGGKTEAFF. CDR3 sequence (DNA): TGCAGTGCTAGTGGTAGTTCAGGGGGGAAGACTGAAGCTTTCTTT.

The chain combines TRBV18 with TRBJ1-1; 7 nucleotides agree with TRBD1. The ends lost 2 bases at V and 11 bases at J; junction bases unmatched: 14. The CDR3 runs to 15 residues. The germline gives CDR1 KGHSH, CDR2 LQKENI. This CDR3 reads CASSPGTEEKIKAFF. CDR3 DNA sequence: TGTGCCAGCTCACCAGGGACAGAGGAGAAAATTAAGGCTTTCTTT.

In DNA, the CDR3 is TGTGCCAGCCAACAAATAGCGGGAGGATCTGCAGATACGCAGTATTTT. Encoded protein: CASQQIAGGSADTQYF. The V and J genes are TRBV4-2 and TRBJ2-3, with 10 bases matching TRBD2. After removal of 8 bases from V and 4 bases from J, the junction contained 12 bases not matched to a gene. The length of the CDR3 is 16 residues. CDR1 and CDR2 (germline): LGHNA, YNFKEQ.

The chain joins TRBV7-9 to TRBJ2-1; 7 bases are shared with TRBD2. Germline assignment: CDR1 SEHNR and CDR2 FQNEAQ (reference sequence). The ends lost 1 base at V and 4 bases at J; junction bases unmatched: 4. This CDR3 is 15 amino acids long. The CDR3 sequence is CASSLGAGNYNEQFF. In DNA, the CDR3 is TGTGCCAGCAGCTTAGGAGCGGGGAATTACAATGAGCAGTTCTTC.

The chain uses TRBV4-3 and TRBJ2-1; 12 positions match TRBD2. This CDR3 is built from 15 residues. Germline V gene lookup returns CDR1 LGHNA and CDR2 YSLEER. Trimming cost V 4 bases and J 6 bases; bases outside gene matches: 4. This chain's CDR3 is CASSPLAGGPNEQFF. The CDR3 DNA sequence: TGCGCCAGCAGCCCACTAGCGGGAGGCCCCAATGAGCAGTTCTTC.

V gene TRBV2 combines with J gene TRBJ1-3, with a weak D call TRBD1 (5 bases). V was clipped by 9 bases and J by 4 bases, with 16 bases between them. This CDR3 comprises 14 residues. Germline V lookup: CDR1 SNHLY, CDR2 FYNNEI. In DNA form, the CDR3 reads TGTGCCAGTAGAAGGGGCGCAGTGGGAAACACCATATATTTT. Translated, it gives CASRRGAVGNTIYF.

This chain uses TRBV21-1 with TRBJ2-1; the table gives TRBD2 as D, unverified against the DNA. TRBV21-1 is noted as a pseudogene. The CDR3 spans 17 residues. The CDR3 spells CASKKETGGTSYNEQFF. The CDR3 coding sequence is TGTGCCAGCAAAAAAGAAACGGGAGGAACGTCCTACAATGAGCAGTTCTTC.

The gene calls are TRBV7-8 and TRBJ1-3; D remains ambiguous. Looked up from germline, CDR1 is SGHVS and CDR2 is FQNEAQ. The CDR3 is 16 residues long. Between the trimmed V and J ends, which lost 3 bases and 2 bases, there was a span of 14 bases. CDR3 in amino acids: CASSLPTGIAGNTIYF. The CDR3 DNA reads as TGTGCCAGCAGCTTGCCCACCGGGATCGCTGGAAACACCATATATTTT.

The V gene is TRBV7-3, the J gene TRBJ2-3; 9 nucleotides agree with TRBD2. The length of the CDR3 is 14 residues. Germline V lookup: CDR1 SGHTA, CDR2 FQGTGA. J was trimmed by 6 bases and V by 4 bases; bases with no gene match: 5. The CDR3 protein is CASSSGLAPDTQYF. The DNA of the CDR3 is TGTGCCAGCAGCTCCGGACTAGCGCCCGATACGCAGTATTTT.

This chain links TRBV11-2 with TRBJ1-1, with a tentative D call TRBD1 (6 bases). The germline V gene has CDR1 SGHAT and CDR2 FQNNGV. Deletions cut 1 base from V and 6 bases from J, with 9 bases between. The CDR3 has 13 amino acids. Here the CDR3 DNA reads TGTGCCAGCAGCTTAGTGACAGGCGCTGAAGCTTTCTTT. Amino acid sequence: CASSLVTGAEAFF. Filled out from reference TRBV11-2 and TRBJ1-1, the complete variable domain reads EAGVAQSPRYKIIEKRQSVAFWCNPISGHATLYWYQQILGQGPKLLIQFQNNGVVDDSQLPKDRFSAERLKGVDSTLKIQPAKLEDSAVYLCASSLVTGAEAFFGQGTRLTVV.